Sequencing of this TCR beta chain was carried out in a study of cytomegalovirus exposure and HLA in healthy donors. Study-wide results and caveats: The study listed 150 to 200 cytomegalovirus-associated TCR beta chains. In a later analysis, parvovirus B19, influenza, CMV and Epstein-Barr virus appeared linked to several top co-occurrence clusters. A missense DCLRE1C variant was associated with V- and J-gene trimming of TCR beta chains in a later analysis, and an independent cohort replicated the association.

PCR primers comprised 60 Vbeta and 13 Jbeta primers. TCRdb's table, derived via immunoSEQ multiplex PCR, lists solely in-frame clones and lacks some. The sample yields around 99,000 clones, around 77% seen once. The CDR3 is 15 residues long. Trimming removed 2 bases at V and 0 bases at J, with 10 bases between. CDR1 and CDR2 (germline): MNHEY, SMNVEV (reference sequence). There are a few counts of this clone. Its antigen is not known. Sequencing was done on a sample of PBMCs. The rearrangement links TRBV27 to TRBJ1-1, with D tentatively TRBD1 (6 bases). The receptor was isolated from a man in his forties in good health and CMV-seronegative. CDR3 loop: CASSLAGTLNTEAFF. CDR3 DNA sequence: TGTGCCAGCAGTTTAGCCGGGACATTGAACACTGAAGCTTTCTTT.